The 7 T cell receptor beta chains in this list originate from one sample, sequenced in a study of spatial heterogeneity in lung cancer. One entry per CDR3 protein, called by TCRdb with MiXCR from the 5' RACE reads. The sample carries under 75,000 distinct CDR3 sequences, 8.4% recorded once. Time point: sample taken at primary tumor resection. Frozen PBMC, nontumor lung or tumor provided whole RNA, which was sequenced unsorted. The sequencing used PBMCs, collected at surgery. The source is a female donor with early-stage non-small cell lung cancer.

This clonotype has a handful of counts. This chain uses TRBV6-1 with TRBJ2-1; D may correspond to TRBD1 or TRBD2 (5 bases each). Deletions cut 6 bases from V and 15 bases from J, with 21 bases between. The CDR3 spans 13 residues. Looked up from germline, CDR1 is MNHNS and CDR2 is SASEGT. The CDR3 loop is CASSVSAAGSRFF. In DNA, the CDR3 is TGTGCCAGCAGCGTATCCGCGGCAGGGAGTAGGTTCTTC.

This clonotype was seen ten or more times. The rearrangement joins TRBV12-3 or TRBV12-4 to TRBJ1-1, with TRBD1 as a possible D gene (5 bases). The CDR3 loop spans 15 amino acids. V lost 2 bases to trimming and J lost 0 bases, with 10 bases between them. CDR3 coding DNA: TGTGCCAGCAGTTTACTAGGAGGGGTGAACACTGAAGCTTTCTTT. Translation: CASSLLGGVNTEAFF.

CDR3 in amino acids: CAISEMGYEQYV. CDR3 bases: TGTGCCATCAGTGAGATGGGTTACGAGCAGTACGTC. V is TRBV10-3 and J is TRBJ2-7; D not resolved. The CDR3 covers 12 residues. The V end lost 2 bases, the J end lost 4 bases, and 6 bases lay between the germline ends. The germline V gene has CDR1 ENHRY and CDR2 SYGVKD.

This clonotype was counted only a few times. The rearrangement links TRBV6-6 to TRBJ2-7; D is unresolved. Germline V CDR1 and CDR2: MNHNY, SVGAGI (reference sequence). Trimming cost V 2 bases and J 5 bases, with 13 bases left between them. CDR3 length: 14 residues. The CDR3: CASSYLNLLNEQYF. The CDR3 DNA is TGTGCCAGCAGTTACCTGAACCTACTGAACGAGCAGTACTTC.

This clonotype was picked up many times. This sequence joins TRBV12-3 or TRBV12-4 and TRBJ1-2; D is undetermined. The CDR3 totals 12 residues. Trimming removed 0 bases at V and 6 bases at J, with 5 bases between. This CDR3 reads CASSLAPNGYTF. CDR3 nucleotides: TGTGCCAGCAGTTTAGCGCCGAATGGCTACACCTTC.

This clonotype was counted at least ten times. The chain joins TRBV29-1 to TRBJ2-2; D may be TRBD1 (6 bases). Germline assignment: CDR1 SQVTM and CDR2 ANQGSEA. The CDR3 runs to 15 residues. Trimming took 1 base from V and 0 from J, leaving 9 bases between them. CDR3 loop: CSVEVDSPNTGELFF. DNA of the CDR3: TGCAGCGTTGAAGTGGACAGTCCGAACACCGGGGAGCTGTTTTTT.

About this clonotype: An end of the junction differs from the germline gene, which may be a read error. The chain has TRBV12-3 or TRBV12-4 and TRBJ2-1; 8 nucleotides align to TRBD2. This CDR3 region has 15 residues. CDR3 in amino acids: CASSLSGSSYNERFF. The CDR3 coding sequence is TGTGCCAGCAGTCTAAGCGGGAGCTCCTACAATGAGCGGTTCTTC.